Each of the 31 T cell receptor beta chains below was sequenced from the same sample in a study of read filtering for tumor transcriptome and immune sequencing. This library used roughly 400 ng RNA and molecular barcoded adaptors spanning alpha/delta and beta/gamma chains. TCRdb fed the reads into MiXCR, producing one record per CDR3 protein. The sample records 30,000 to 40,000 distinct CDR3 sequences, 12% being singletons. Input material: a population of CD138-negative cells sorted from bone marrow. These receptors all stem from a donor aged 40 or over with multiple myeloma.

The gene calls are TRBV4-1 and TRBJ1-2; tentatively, D is TRBD1 (6 bases). CDR1 is MGHRA, CDR2 YSYEKL, per germline. Trimming pared 0 bases from V and 5 bases from J, leaving 13 bases between. The CDR3 is made up of 15 amino acids. This CDR3 is CASSQDVQGLYGYTF. CDR3 DNA: TGCGCCAGCAGCCAAGATGTACAGGGTCTTTATGGCTACACCTTC.

V gene TRBV11-2 combines with J gene TRBJ2-2; perhaps TRBD1 as D (6 bases). The ends were cut back, 2 bases at V and 0 bases at J, with 7 bases in the middle. Germline loops: CDR1 SGHAT, CDR2 FQNNGV. The CDR3 is 15 residues long. In nucleotides, the CDR3 is TGTGCCAGCAGCTTACAGGGGTCGAACACCGGGGAGCTGTTTTTT. This translates into CASSLQGSNTGELFF. The full variable domain, its missing parts supplied by reference TRBV11-2 and TRBJ2-2, is EAGVAQSPRYKIIEKRQSVAFWCNPISGHATLYWYQQILGQGPKLLIQFQNNGVVDDSQLPKDRFSAERLKGVDSTLKIQPAKLEDSAVYLCASSLQGSNTGELFFGEGSRLTVL.

V gene TRBV28 combines with J gene TRBJ1-1; D might be TRBD1 (5 bases). In germline, CDR1 is MDHEN, CDR2 SYDVKM. The CDR3 spans 15 residues. Trimming removed 7 bases from V and 4 bases from J, with 19 bases in between. CDR3 nucleotides: TGTGCCAGCATCCCAGCGGCGGGGACTTTCACTGAAGCTTTCTTT. Translated: CASIPAAGTFTEAFF.

In its sample, this clonotype was seen many times. This chain connects TRBV2 to TRBJ2-3; D not resolved. The CDR3 is 14 residues long. V was clipped by 8 bases and J by 1 base, with 13 bases between them. CDR1 and CDR2 from the germline V gene are SNHLY and FYNNEI. CDR3 in amino acids: CASGSGRGTDTQYF. Written as DNA, the CDR3 is TGTGCCAGCGGTTCGGGTCGCGGCACAGATACGCAGTATTTT.

This clonotype has a handful of counts. This may arise from a read error, as a much more abundant clone is one base away. V gene TRBV7-9 combines with J gene TRBJ1-6; D ambiguous. The CDR3 extends over 12 amino acids. Germline V gene data show CDR1 as SEHNR and CDR2 as FQNEAQ (reference sequence). The CDR3 nucleotides are TGTGCCAGCAGCTTAGAGCGGTCACCCCGCCACTTT. Its translation is CASSLERSPRHF.

Many counts were recorded for this clonotype. The chain couples TRBV10-3 to TRBJ2-3; D is possibly TRBD2 (6 bases). Trimming removed 3 bases from V and 4 bases from J, with 8 bases in between. Germline V gives CDR1 ENHRY, CDR2 SYGVKD. The CDR3 is made up of 13 amino acids. The CDR3 region is CAISDTSSDTQYF. The CDR3, as DNA: TGTGCCATCAGTGATACTAGCTCAGATACGCAGTATTTT.

This clonotype was counted ten times or more. The chain recombines TRBV29-1 with TRBJ2-1; no firm D call. V dropped 4 bases and J dropped 7 bases, with 11 bases sitting between them. CDR1 is SQVTM and CDR2 is ANQGSEA in the germline V gene. The CDR3 consists of 12 residues. CDR3 residues: CSVAPAGNEQFF. DNA of the CDR3: TGCAGCGTTGCCCCGGCCGGGAATGAGCAGTTCTTC.

Notes on this clonotype: A single base separates this from a much larger clone, so it may be a read error. The chain combines TRBV5-1 with TRBJ2-2; either TRBD1 or TRBD2 may supply D (6 bases each). Germline V gene lookup returns CDR1 SGHRS and CDR2 YFSETQ. This CDR3 is built from 15 residues. CDR3 DNA: TGCGCCACCCGACCGGGACACCCGAACACCGGGGGGCTGTTTTTT. Translating it yields CATRPGHPNTGGLFF.

Many counts were recorded for this clonotype. The gene calls are TRBV3-1 and TRBJ1-6; no definite D call. This CDR3 is built from 13 residues. Germline V gene lookup returns CDR1 LGHDT and CDR2 YNNKEL (reference sequence). V lost 1 base and J lost 8, with 6 bases in between. The CDR3 reads CASSQGKDSPLHF. CDR3 sequence (DNA): TGTGCCAGCAGCCAAGGGAAGGATTCACCCCTCCACTTT.

This clonotype occurred many times. CDR3 DNA: TGTGCCAGCAGCTTAGATTTCCTTCCCGGACCTGGGGCCAACGTCCTGACTTTC. Its translation: CASSLDFLPGPGANVLTF. The J gene is TRBJ2-6, the V gene TRBV7-2; D call uncertain. The CDR3 is made up of 18 amino acids. Germline CDR1 SGHTA, CDR2 FQGNSA. Trimming left V 1 base short and J 2 bases short, with 15 bases between.

This clonotype was observed many times. This chain joins TRBV20-1 and TRBJ2-1, with a weak D call TRBD1 (6 bases). Trimming shortened V by 0 bases and J by 9 bases, and 24 bases separated the two germline ends. This CDR3 has 17 amino acids. Germline CDR1 is DFQATT and CDR2 is SNEGSKA (reference sequence). The CDR3 loop is CSARDFGRGTNVGEQFF. The CDR3 DNA is TGCAGTGCTAGAGATTTTGGTAGGGGGACAAACGTGGGTGAGCAGTTCTTC.

This clonotype was detected ten times or more. The rearrangement uses TRBV9 and TRBJ2-1; 9 bases align to TRBD1. The V gene end was trimmed by 0 bases and the J gene end by 4 bases; junction bases not matched to a gene: 2. Germline V gene lookup returns CDR1 SGDLS and CDR2 YYNGEE. The CDR3 contains 15 residues. Here the CDR3 DNA reads TGTGCCAGCAGCGTAGAACAGGGGGCTTACAATGAGCAGTTCTTC. This encodes CASSVEQGAYNEQFF.

There are many counts of this clonotype. The chain has TRBV11-1 and TRBJ2-7; 8 bases agree with TRBD2. This CDR3 has 12 amino acids. Germline values: CDR1 SGHAT, CDR2 FQDESV (reference sequence). The J segment lost 3 bases and the V segment lost 5 bases, leaving 0 bases of the junction unmatched. The CDR3 sequence is CASSRGGYEQYF. CDR3 nucleotide sequence: TGTGCCAGCAGCCGGGGGGGCTACGAGCAGTACTTC.

The chain has TRBV6-6 and TRBJ2-1; tentatively, D is TRBD1 (6 bases). The CDR3 spans 14 residues. Trimming removed 6 bases at V and 9 bases at J, with 18 bases between. Germline CDR1 and CDR2: MNHNY and SVGAGI (reference sequence). Written as DNA, the CDR3 is TGTGCCAGCAGCTCTGACAGGTTCGGAGGTGAGCAGTTCTTC. Amino acid sequence: CASSSDRFGGEQFF.

At least ten counts were recorded for this clonotype. The V gene is TRBV11-3, the J gene TRBJ2-5; D remains ambiguous. This CDR3 has 12 amino acids. The V gene lost 0 bases and the J gene lost 3 bases, with 2 bases spanning the gap. Germline CDR1 reads SGHNT; CDR2 reads YENEEA. The CDR3 loop reads CASSLEKETQYF. Here the CDR3 DNA reads TGTGCCAGCAGCTTAGAAAAAGAGACCCAGTACTTC.

This clonotype was counted once. A read error is likely, as this CDR3 ends without the conserved phenylalanine or tryptophan. The chain couples TRBV5-1 to TRBJ2-1; 7 bases match TRBD1. CDR1 is SGHRS and CDR2 is YFSETQ in the germline V gene. This CDR3 is 14 amino acids long. Trimming at V came to 2 bases and at J to 9 bases, leaving 8 bases not matched to a gene. CDR3 sequence: CASSFRTGNVEQFL. The CDR3 region has the DNA TGCGCCAGCAGCTTCCGGACAGGTAACGTTGAGCAGTTCCTC.

This clonotype is labeled as medium-sized. The chain employs TRBV29-1 and TRBJ2-1; 7 nucleotides match TRBD2. The CDR3 extends over 15 amino acids. Per the germline V gene, CDR1 is SQVTM and CDR2 is ANQGSEA. V gave up 6 bases and J gave up 0 bases; unmatched junction bases: 8. CDR3 sequence (DNA): TGCAGCGTGGTGGGGGGGGGTTACTCCTACAATGAGCAGTTCTTC. Protein sequence: CSVVGGGYSYNEQFF.

This clonotype has at least ten counts. V usage is TRBV11-3 and J usage is TRBJ2-2; D is unclear. CDR1 is SGHNT, CDR2 YENEEA, per germline. The CDR3 has 14 amino acids. V was clipped by 1 base and J by 6 bases, with 9 bases between them. This CDR3 reads CASSLVAGPGELFF. CDR3 coding DNA: TGTGCCAGCAGCTTAGTGGCAGGTCCCGGGGAGCTGTTTTTT.

This clonotype was observed many times. V and J are TRBV6-5 and TRBJ1-6; possibly TRBD1 for D (5 bases). V was trimmed by 3 bases and J by 7 bases, leaving 10 bases between them. Per germline, CDR1 MNHEY and CDR2 SVGAGI. The CDR3 totals 14 residues. CDR3 in amino acids: CASSYTGENSPLHF. CDR3 DNA: TGTGCCAGCAGTTATACGGGGGAAAATTCACCCCTCCACTTT.

This clonotype came up many times. The genes are TRBV28 and TRBJ1-1; D ambiguous. CDR1 is MDHEN, CDR2 SYDVKM, per germline. Trimming shortened V by 5 bases and J by 4 bases, and 20 bases separated the two germline ends. CDR3 size: 16 residues. CDR3 bases: TGTGCCAGCAGTCCCCCCGACTTGGCACCGAGCACTGAAGCTTTCTTT. Translated, it gives CASSPPDLAPSTEAFF.

This clonotype was observed many times. The chain is built from TRBV5-1 and TRBJ2-3, with TRBD1 matching over 7 bases. This CDR3 comprises 14 residues. CDR1 and CDR2 from the germline V gene are SGHRS and YFSETQ. After removal of 4 bases from V and 2 bases from J, the junction contained 4 bases not matched to a gene. The CDR3 nucleotides are TGCGCCAGCAGCAGGGGGCCGGTCACAGATACGCAGTATTTT. This translates into CASSRGPVTDTQYF.

This clonotype was seen ten or more times. V usage is TRBV20-1 and J usage is TRBJ2-1; 7 bases line up with TRBD2. Germline-derived CDR1 and CDR2 are DFQATT and SNEGSKA (reference sequence). The trim removed 6 bases at V and 6 bases at J, leaving 5 bases unmatched. The length of the CDR3 is 12 residues. For the CDR3, the DNA is TGCAGTGCGACGGGGAGGGGCAATGAGCAGTTCTTC. It yields the protein CSATGRGNEQFF.

The table lists this clonotype with many counts. This rearrangement joins TRBV20-1 to TRBJ2-1; TRBD2 agrees at 9 bases. The ends lost 5 bases at V and 6 bases at J; junction bases unmatched: 11. This CDR3 region has 15 residues. CDR1 is DFQATT, CDR2 SNEGSKA, per germline (reference sequence). CDR3 nucleotides: TGCAGTGCTCCCGCGGGGGGGGCCCCGCTCAATGAGCAGTTCTTC. It codes for CSAPAGGAPLNEQFF.

Of note for this clonotype: A read error may be the cause here, since a much bigger clone is one base away. V usage is TRBV7-9 and J usage is TRBJ1-5; D unresolved. This CDR3 is 14 amino acids long. Germline V CDR1 and CDR2: SEHNR, FQNEAQ (reference sequence). The CDR3 reads CASCLAGGNQPQHF. The CDR3 nucleotides are TGTGCCAGCTGCTTGGCTGGGGGCAATCAGCCCCAGCATTTT.

This clonotype was observed many times. One junction end disagrees with the germline gene, perhaps due to a read error. The rearrangement uses TRBV20-1 and TRBJ2-3; D ambiguous. Germline lookup yields CDR1 DFQATT and CDR2 SNEGSKA (reference sequence). This CDR3 has 8 residues. The CDR3 protein is CGTDTQYF. The CDR3 DNA reads as TGTGGCACAGATACGCAGTATTTT.

This clonotype was seen more than once but under ten times. V and J are TRBV20-1 and TRBJ1-5; D perhaps matches TRBD1 (6 bases). The length of the CDR3 is 15 residues. CDR1 is DFQATT and CDR2 is SNEGSKA in the germline V gene (reference sequence). V shed 6 bases and J shed 1 base, with 16 bases lying between them. The CDR3 loop reads CSAAGGAGSNQPQHF. CDR3 coding DNA: TGCAGTGCCGCCGGGGGGGCGGGGAGCAATCAGCCCCAGCATTTT.

This clonotype was detected ten times or more. The chain joins TRBV12-3 or TRBV12-4 to TRBJ2-5; perhaps TRBD2 as D (5 bases). This CDR3 is 14 amino acids long. The ends were cut back, 4 bases at V and 5 bases at J, with 14 bases in the middle. The CDR3 DNA is TGTGCCAGCAGTTCCTTAGACCGGAGGGAGACCCAGTACTTC. The encoded protein is CASSSLDRRETQYF.

In regard to this clonotype: A much larger clonotype is one base distant, so this may be a read error. The chain uses TRBV3-2 and TRBJ1-1. TRBV3-2 is labeled a pseudogene. The CDR3 totals 17 residues. CDR3 bases: TGTGCCAGCAGCCATTTTTCTTCAGACGAGTTTACAACTGAAGCTTTCTTT. Its protein product is CASSHFSSDEFTTEAFF.

This clonotype came up many times. CDR3 coding DNA: TGCAGTGGTTGGGGGAGCACAGATACGCAGTATTTT. This encodes CSGWGSTDTQYF. The V call is TRBV20-1, the J call TRBJ2-3; D might be TRBD1 or TRBD2, each matching 5 bases. CDR3 length: 12 residues. Germline values: CDR1 DFQATT, CDR2 SNEGSKA (reference sequence). V was clipped by 7 bases and J by 0 bases, with 8 bases between them.

This clonotype was seen ten or more times. The chain is built from TRBV5-5 and TRBJ2-5; TRBD2 matches at 7 bases. The germline V gene has CDR1 SGHKS and CDR2 YYEKEE (reference sequence). V dropped 5 bases and J dropped 2; count of bases not matched to a gene: 18. CDR3 length: 18 amino acids. The CDR3 coding sequence is TGTGCCAGCAGTATCCTATTGGGGGGGACTGACACACAAGAGACCCAGTACTTC. Translated, it gives CASSILLGGTDTQETQYF. The variable domain in full, with the rest retrieved from reference TRBV5-5 and TRBJ2-5, is DAGVTQSPTHLIKTRGQQVTLRCSPISGHKSVSWYQQVLGQGPQFIFQYYEKEERGRGNFPDRFSARQFPNYSSELNVNALLLGDSALYLCASSILLGGTDTQETQYFGPGTRLLVL.

This clonotype was seen only once. A much bigger clone sits one base away, suggesting this may be a read error. The V gene is TRBV11-2, the J gene TRBJ1-5; no firm D call. The V end was cut by 3 bases, the J end by 5 bases, with 14 bases between. CDR1 and CDR2 (germline): SGHAT, FQNNGV. The CDR3 spans 15 residues. CDR3 residues: CASSLMVNSYQPQHF. For the CDR3, the DNA is TGTGCCAGCAGCTTGATGGTGAACAGCTATCAGCCCCAGCATTTT.